This TCR beta chain was identified during a study of patients and donors after allogeneic stem cell transplantation (dated by TCRdb to the early 2020s). Spanning cysteine to phenylalanine, the CDR3 consists of 14 amino acids. Of all the DNA, just the CDR3 is kept, 42 bases in frame from base 1. V is pared back by 4 bases and J by 1 base, with 10 bases lying between the germline termini. Taken from the germline V gene, the CDR1 and CDR2 loops are ENHRY and SYGVKD. Libraries came from RT-PCR. The sequencing machine was a NextSeq 550. Using fastp trimming at Q25 and MiXCR clonotype assembly, TCRdb reanalyzed the public sequencing data and kept in-frame beta chains. Each entry is one CDR3 protein sequence, shown with its most common DNA and genes. A total of about 960,000 distinct CDR3 sequences appear in this sample, roughly 17% of them only once. Jointly, the top ten make up around 6% of the sample. This clonotype came up many times. Its antigen target is currently unknown. No base quality values were provided; no much bigger clone lies one nucleotide off.

The receptor chain draws on TRBV10-3 and TRBJ1-1; D gene: possibly TRBD1, on 5 matching bases. The specimen sequenced was blood, either unsorted or a sorted T cell fraction (not recorded which). The TCR originated in a human donor who was either an allogeneic HSCT recipient or a stem cell or donor lymphocyte infusion donor (not recorded which). It is not recorded whose cells these are; they may come from a transplant donor. The DNA sequence follows: TGTGCCATCAGTGCCATTGACAGGAACACTGAAGCTTTCTTT. It translates as CAISAIDRNTEAFF.